Shown below are 7 T cell receptor beta chains from a single sample sequenced in a study of identical twins. TCRdb analysed the 5' RACE reads with MiXCR anew, one entry per CDR3 protein. Of 450,000 or so distinct CDR3 sequences detected, 12% to 15% appear once; the ten largest clones hold about 0.52%. These same records also appear under a second study, on yellow fever vaccine responses in identical twins.

Source material: CD4+ T cells sorted from blood. The source of these receptors is a woman aged 18-35 years in good health.

The sample holds a few counts of this clonotype. The J gene is TRBJ2-7, the V gene TRBV7-9; D unclear. This CDR3 spans 14 amino acids. From germline, CDR1 is SEHNR and CDR2 FQNEAQ (reference sequence). Trimming cost V 4 bases and J 5 bases, with 15 bases left between them. CDR3 in amino acids: CASSSGQYSDEQYF. The DNA of the CDR3 is TGTGCCAGCAGCTCCGGGCAATACAGCGACGAGCAGTACTTC.

The chain links TRBV27 to TRBJ2-3, with 9 bases that match TRBD1. J gave up 6 bases and V 5 bases, and 12 bases lay outside the gene matches. The germline V gene has CDR1 MNHEY and CDR2 SMNVEV (reference sequence). CDR3 length: 16 residues. CDR3 sequence: CASSPIWDRAADTQYF. The CDR3 DNA reads as TGTGCCAGCAGTCCAATTTGGGACAGGGCCGCTGATACGCAGTATTTT.

V is TRBV6-2 or TRBV6-3 and J is TRBJ1-5, with D uncertain. The CDR3 totals 13 residues. In germline, CDR1 is MNHEY, CDR2 SVGEGT. V was shortened by 9 bases and J by 4 bases, with 13 bases between the two germline ends. The DNA for the CDR3 is TGTGCCAGGAAAGGGCAAGGGAATCAGCCCCAGCATTTT. Amino acids: CARKGQGNQPQHF.

CDR3 DNA: TGCAGCGTTGGAAGGTCACAGGGTCTGGGGACCCAGTACTTC. Translating it yields CSVGRSQGLGTQYF. The genes are TRBV29-1 and TRBJ2-5; tentative D call: TRBD1 (6 bases). The V gene's germline CDR1 is SQVTM and CDR2 ANQGSEA. The length of the CDR3 is 14 residues. Trimming pared 4 bases from V and 7 bases from J, leaving 19 bases between.

This clonotype was detected a few times. The chain recombines TRBV24-1 with TRBJ2-2, with D possibly matching TRBD1 (6 bases). Germline CDR1 is KGHDR and CDR2 is SFDVKD. Trimming took 6 bases from V and 5 from J, leaving 21 bases between them. CDR3 length equals 17 residues. CDR3: CATSLHRVGVRTGELFF. CDR3 bases: TGTGCCACCAGTCTTCACAGGGTCGGTGTAAGGACCGGGGAGCTGTTTTTT.

Only a few counts were recorded for this clonotype. The chain joins TRBV20-1 to TRBJ2-7; no clear D gene. V lost 8 bases to trimming and J lost 0 bases, with 14 bases between them. The CDR3 has 13 amino acids. Germline lookup yields CDR1 DFQATT and CDR2 SNEGSKA (reference sequence). The CDR3 DNA is TGCAGTCACCAACCGTCGAGCTCCTACGAGCAGTACTTC. Protein sequence: CSHQPSSSYEQYF.

CDR3: CASSYFRDRGGYEQYF. The CDR3 DNA is TGTGCCAGCAGTTACTTCCGGGACAGGGGGGGCTACGAGCAGTACTTC. The rearrangement uses TRBV6-2 or TRBV6-3 and TRBJ2-7; 11 bases agree with TRBD1. The V and J ends lost 1 base and 3 bases, in that order; junction bases with no gene match: 5. CDR1 and CDR2 from the germline V gene are MNHEY and SVGEGT. The CDR3 is made up of 16 amino acids.